This TCR beta chain was sequenced for a study of CD8 T cells in Susac syndrome. Reverse transcription of about 0.5 to 1 ug RNA was carried out with random hexamers. TCRdb processed the immunoSEQ multiplex PCR reads anew with MiXCR; each CDR3 protein has one entry. The table shows around 300,000 distinct CDR3 sequences, with roughly 90% occurring only once. TCR beta was sequenced from blood CD8+ and CD4+ T cells. The germline V gene encodes CDR1 MDHEN and CDR2 SYDVKM. This CDR3 has 19 amino acids. V was pared by 4 bases and J by 0 bases, with 19 bases between. The rearrangement uses TRBV28 and TRBJ2-6; the D gene is possibly TRBD2 (6 bases). The sample taken for sequencing was CD8+ T cells from PBMCs. The clonotype originates from a human donor with multiple sclerosis. The CDR3 DNA reads as TGTGCCAGCAGTTCCCCATTTGGGAGGCCCAGCTCTGGGGCCAACGTCCTGACTTTC. Protein sequence: CASSSPFGRPSSGANVLTF.